Sequencing of this T cell receptor beta chain was carried out in a study of blood T cell repertoires in COVID-19. Turning to the study itself: Acute and convalescent COVID-19 specimens originated in the United States, Italy and Spain. PBMCs, B-cell-depleted T cells, or T cells were the source of the cDNA or gDNA that made up the material.

This clone is a singleton in its sample. Authors' data handling: Reference gene primer amplification yielded estimated nucleated cell counts. Data came from immunoSEQ multiplex PCR; TCRdb stores just in-frame clones and leaves some out. D and trimming come from the DNA, and the V and J calls and clone size come from that table. The sample lists around 43,000 clones, approximately 86% seen once, with 25% to 35% in the top ten. The clonotype comes from a woman over 75 with acute or convalescent COVID-19. Specimen: peripheral blood.

The CDR3 DNA reads TGTGCCAGCAGGGGCGTCGGAGAGACCCAGTACTTC. This encodes CASRGVGETQYF. The chain recombines TRBV6-5 with TRBJ2-5, with D unclear. Deletions cut 6 bases from V and 4 bases from J, with 9 bases between. This CDR3 comprises 12 residues. CDR1 is MNHEY and CDR2 is SVGAGI in the germline V gene.